This T cell receptor (beta chain) was recovered during a study of STAT5B mutations in CD4+ large granular lymphocyte leukemia. V was cut by 5 bases and J by 7 bases, with 14 bases left in between. The CDR3 is 13 amino acids. The V gene's germline CDR1 is GTSNPN and CDR2 SVGIG (reference sequence). Data came from immunoSEQ multiplex PCR; TCRdb stores just in-frame clones and leaves some out. The data contain about 19,000 clones, roughly 83% of them singletons. Overall study findings and caveats: 8/27 top patient clones versus 2/35 control clones were TRBV06-family.

Remarks on this clone: The antigen is undetermined.

Sequences were obtained from CD4+ T cells from blood buffy coats. This sequence was found in a human donor in good health. This chain connects TRBV30 to TRBJ1-4, with D unresolved. Here the CDR3 DNA reads TGTGCCTGGGGCGGGATTGGAGGTGAAAAACTGTTTTTT. Its translation is CAWGGIGGEKLFF.